The next 18 T cell receptor beta chains were all read from a single sample in a study of cytomegalovirus exposure and HLA in healthy donors. PCR used 60 Vbeta primers and 13 Jbeta primers. TCRdb keeps only in-frame clones here, not all; method: immunoSEQ multiplex PCR. Among 170,000 or so clones listed, around 80% were seen once. The specimen was PBMCs. The receptors derive from a man under 40 in good health and CMV-seropositive.

In its sample, this clone was seen once. The V and J genes are TRBV5-3 and TRBJ1-5, with no clear D. TRBV5-3 is an open reading frame, and its role is uncertain. This CDR3 spans 17 amino acids. V was trimmed by 1 base and J by 0 bases, leaving 14 bases between them. CDR3: CARSLYRKQHSNQPQHF. CDR3 nucleotide sequence: TGTGCCAGAAGCTTGTACCGGAAACAGCATAGCAATCAGCCCCAGCATTTT.

This clone was seen more than once but under ten times. One junction end does not reproduce the germline sequence, and a read error may be involved. This chain connects TRBV4-1 to TRBJ1-4; D gene uncertain. CDR3 length: 16 amino acids. Germline V lookup: CDR1 MGHRA, CDR2 YSYEKL. CDR3 protein: CASSQDSTAGGEKLFF. CDR3 in DNA: TGTGCCAGCAGCCAAGATTCAACTGCCGGAGGGGAAAAACTGTTTTTT.

The J gene is TRBJ2-7, the V gene TRBV7-9; D is perhaps TRBD1 (5 bases). Germline V CDR1 and CDR2: SEHNR, FQNEAQ (reference sequence). Trimming took off 5 bases at V and 2 bases at J, with 13 bases between the two ends. There are 14 residues in the CDR3. The CDR3: CASSPPQGTYEQYF. CDR3 bases: TGTGCCAGCAGCCCCCCTCAGGGAACCTACGAGCAGTACTTC.

This clone was counted only a few times. V usage is TRBV4-2 and J usage is TRBJ2-7, with D possibly TRBD2 on 5 matching bases. The germline V gene has CDR1 LGHNA and CDR2 YNFKEQ. V lost 1 base and J 0 bases, leaving 13 bases between the germline ends. The CDR3 covers 16 residues. CDR3 in DNA: TGTGCCAGCAGCCAAGGGGTCGGGGAGTCCTCCTACGAGCAGTACTTC. Amino acid sequence: CASSQGVGESSYEQYF.

The chain is built from TRBV6-1 and TRBJ2-2, with TRBD1 identical over 9 bases. V dropped 4 bases and J dropped 0; count of bases not matched to a gene: 6. The CDR3 contains 17 residues. From germline, CDR1 is MNHNS and CDR2 SASEGT. The CDR3 reads CASSAGQGFSNTGELFF. CDR3 DNA: TGTGCCAGCAGTGCGGGACAGGGTTTTTCGAACACCGGGGAGCTGTTTTTT.

Comments on this clone: One junction end does not reproduce the germline sequence, and a read error may be involved. This sequence joins TRBV7-9 and TRBJ2-7; TRBD1 aligns across 8 bases. The CDR3 length is 13 residues. Germline V CDR1 and CDR2: SEHNR, FQNEAQ (reference sequence). CDR3 sequence reads: CSSSPGQGREQYF. The CDR3 DNA reads TGTTCCAGCAGCCCCGGACAGGGTCGGGAGCAGTACTTC.

In this sample, this clone turned up a few times. The rearrangement joins TRBV5-6 to TRBJ2-5; TRBD2 matches at 8 bases. Losses at the gene ends were 2 bases for V and 7 bases for J; bases not matched to a gene: 10. CDR3 length: 15 amino acids. Germline V lookup: CDR1 SGHDT, CDR2 YYEEEE. CDR3 region: CASSFGGGTDWTQYF. CDR3 nucleotide sequence: TGTGCCAGCAGCTTCGGGGGGGGAACGGATTGGACCCAGTACTTC.

This clone has a handful of counts. The CDR3 DNA follows: TGTGCCTGGACACGCCGGGACAGGGCTGGAAACACCATATATTTT. This codes for CAWTRRDRAGNTIYF. The V call is TRBV30, the J call TRBJ1-3; 9 nucleotides align to TRBD1. The CDR3 extends over 15 amino acids. Per the germline V gene, CDR1 is GTSNPN and CDR2 is SVGIG (reference sequence). Trimming at V came to 4 bases and at J to 2 bases, leaving 6 bases not matched to a gene.

The chain couples TRBV29-1 to TRBJ2-3; TRBD1 aligns across 9 bases. The V and J ends lost 7 bases and 6 bases, in that order; junction bases with no gene match: 8. There are 13 residues in the CDR3. Germline assignment: CDR1 SQVTM and CDR2 ANQGSEA. The chain's CDR3 is CSAEGQGRDTQYF. The CDR3 coding sequence is TGCAGCGCCGAGGGACAGGGAAGGGATACGCAGTATTTT.

This chain joins TRBV28 and TRBJ1-1; the D gene is possibly TRBD1 (5 bases). Germline V CDR1 and CDR2: MDHEN, SYDVKM. The germline V and J ends were trimmed by 6 bases and 6 bases, with 11 bases remaining between them. This CDR3 is 12 amino acids long. CDR3 sequence: CASSQGKAEAFF. The DNA for the CDR3 is TGTGCCAGCAGCCAGGGAAAGGCTGAAGCTTTCTTT.

CDR3 amino acids: CASRSVAVGEQFF. The CDR3 DNA reads as TGTGCCAGTCGGAGCGTGGCGGTGGGTGAGCAGTTCTTC. This chain uses TRBV19 with TRBJ2-1, with no clear D. V was trimmed by 8 bases and J by 9 bases, leaving 17 bases between them. Germline values: CDR1 LNHDA, CDR2 SQIVND (reference sequence). The CDR3 is 13 residues long.

This sequence joins TRBV2 and TRBJ2-5; TRBD2 matches at 12 bases. This CDR3 is built from 16 residues. V was clipped by 5 bases and J by 4 bases; unmatched bases: 8. The germline V gene has CDR1 SNHLY and CDR2 FYNNEI. CDR3 region: CASSTVTSGSGETQYF. CDR3 nucleotides: TGTGCCAGCAGTACAGTGACTAGCGGGAGTGGAGAGACCCAGTACTTC.

CDR3 in DNA: TGTGCCAGCAGCGGGGGACAGGGCACCGTTAACTATGGCTACACCTTC. It is translated as CASSGGQGTVNYGYTF. V is TRBV9 and J is TRBJ1-2, with 9 bases that match TRBD1. There are 16 residues in the CDR3. Per germline, CDR1 SGDLS and CDR2 YYNGEE. V dropped 3 bases and J dropped 1; count of bases not matched to a gene: 7.

In the case of this clone: The junction differs from germline at one of its ends, possibly a read error. This chain links TRBV9 with TRBJ2-7; TRBD2 matches at 8 bases. The CDR3 totals 13 residues. CDR1 is SGDLS, CDR2 YYNGEE, per germline. CDR3 loop: CASSGANSYEQYF. DNA of the CDR3: TGTGCCAGTAGCGGGGCCAACTCCTACGAGCAGTACTTC.

This clone is medium-sized within its sample. V gene TRBV9 combines with J gene TRBJ1-4, with D hard to call. Germline V CDR1 and CDR2: SGDLS, YYNGEE. V lost 3 bases to trimming and J lost 3 bases, with 15 bases between them. The CDR3 is 16 residues long. CDR3 in amino acids: CASSANAVGANEKLFF. CDR3 coding DNA: TGTGCCAGCAGCGCCAACGCCGTCGGGGCTAATGAAAAACTGTTTTTT.

The V call is TRBV5-4, the J call TRBJ2-1, with TRBD1 matching over 8 bases. J gave up 8 bases and V 4 bases, and 5 bases lay outside the gene matches. CDR3 length equals 13 residues. CDR1 SGHNT and CDR2 YYREEE come from the germline V gene (reference sequence). The CDR3 spells CASSAQGAHEQFF. The CDR3, as DNA: TGTGCCAGCAGCGCGCAGGGGGCCCATGAGCAGTTCTTC.

The chain carries TRBV6-6 and TRBJ2-7; 10 nucleotides agree with TRBD1. The germline CDR1 and CDR2 sequences are MNHNY and SVGAGI (reference sequence). The trim removed 5 bases at V and 1 base at J, leaving 5 bases unmatched. CDR3 size: 15 residues. CDR3 loop: CASSVGQGRSYEQYF. The CDR3 bases are TGTGCCAGCAGTGTGGGACAGGGGAGGTCCTACGAGCAGTACTTC.

V is TRBV6-5 and J is TRBJ2-5; 10 bases map to TRBD2. The DNA end lines up better with TRBJ2-7; the J call may be wrong. Germline-derived CDR1 and CDR2 are MNHEY and SVGAGI. The CDR3 extends over 14 amino acids. The CDR3 loop reads CASRRTSGSYEQYF. CDR3 coding DNA: TGTGCCAGCAGGCGGACTAGCGGCTCCTACGAGCAGTACTTC.